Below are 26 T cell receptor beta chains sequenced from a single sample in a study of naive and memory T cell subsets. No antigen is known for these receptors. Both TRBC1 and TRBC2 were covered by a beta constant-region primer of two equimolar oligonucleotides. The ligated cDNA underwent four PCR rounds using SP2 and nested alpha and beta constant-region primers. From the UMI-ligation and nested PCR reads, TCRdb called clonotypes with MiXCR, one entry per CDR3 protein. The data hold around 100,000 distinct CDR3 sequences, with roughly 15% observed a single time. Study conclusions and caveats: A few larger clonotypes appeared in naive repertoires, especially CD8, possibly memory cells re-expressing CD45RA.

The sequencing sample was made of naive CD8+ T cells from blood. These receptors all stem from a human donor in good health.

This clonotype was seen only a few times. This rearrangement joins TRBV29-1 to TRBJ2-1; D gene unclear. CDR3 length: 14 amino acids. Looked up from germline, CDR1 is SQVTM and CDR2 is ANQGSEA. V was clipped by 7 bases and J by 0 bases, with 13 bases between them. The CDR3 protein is CSAVSRNSYNEQFF. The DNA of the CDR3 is TGCAGCGCCGTTAGCCGGAACTCCTACAATGAGCAGTTCTTC.

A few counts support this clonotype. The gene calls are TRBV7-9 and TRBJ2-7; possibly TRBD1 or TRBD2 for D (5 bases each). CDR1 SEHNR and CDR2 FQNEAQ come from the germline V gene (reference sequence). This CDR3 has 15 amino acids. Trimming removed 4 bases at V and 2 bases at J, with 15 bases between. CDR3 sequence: CASSSSIGAAYEQYF. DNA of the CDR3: TGTGCCAGCAGCTCCTCTATCGGGGCTGCCTACGAGCAGTACTTC.

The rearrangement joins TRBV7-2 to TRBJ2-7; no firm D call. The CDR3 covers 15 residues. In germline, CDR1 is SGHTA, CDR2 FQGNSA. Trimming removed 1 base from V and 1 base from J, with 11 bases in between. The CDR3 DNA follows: TGTGCCAGCAGCTTAGGTGGCTCCACTTCCTACGAGCAGTACTTC. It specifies CASSLGGSTSYEQYF.

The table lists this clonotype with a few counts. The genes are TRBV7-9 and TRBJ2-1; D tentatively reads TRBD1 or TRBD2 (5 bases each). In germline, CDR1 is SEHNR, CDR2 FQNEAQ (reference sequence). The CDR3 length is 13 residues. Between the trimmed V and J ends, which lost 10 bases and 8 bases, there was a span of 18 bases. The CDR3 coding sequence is TGTGCCATCATAAGCGGTTGGGGCGATGAGCAGTTCTTC. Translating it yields CAIISGWGDEQFF.

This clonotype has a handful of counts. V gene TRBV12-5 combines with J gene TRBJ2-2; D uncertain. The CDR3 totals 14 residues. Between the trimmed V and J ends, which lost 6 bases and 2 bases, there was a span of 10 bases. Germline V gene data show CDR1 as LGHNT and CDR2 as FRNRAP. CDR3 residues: CASGYARNTGELFF. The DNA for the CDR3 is TGTGCTAGTGGCTACGCTCGAAACACCGGGGAGCTGTTTTTT.

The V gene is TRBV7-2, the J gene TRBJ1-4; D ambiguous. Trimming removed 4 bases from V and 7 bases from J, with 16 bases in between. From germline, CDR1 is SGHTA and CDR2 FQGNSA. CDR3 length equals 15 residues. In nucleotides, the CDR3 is TGTGCCAGCAGCTCCTGGACGGGAGAGGGTGAAAAACTGTTTTTT. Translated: CASSSWTGEGEKLFF.

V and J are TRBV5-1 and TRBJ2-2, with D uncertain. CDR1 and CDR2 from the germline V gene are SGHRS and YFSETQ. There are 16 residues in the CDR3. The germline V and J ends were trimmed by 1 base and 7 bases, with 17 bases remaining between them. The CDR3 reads CASSLPGQELVGELFF. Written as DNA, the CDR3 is TGCGCCAGCAGCTTGCCCGGGCAGGAGTTAGTCGGGGAGCTGTTTTTT.

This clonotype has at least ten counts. CDR3 region: CASSVGTYNEQFF. The CDR3 DNA reads as TGTGCCAGCAGCGTAGGGACCTACAATGAGCAGTTCTTC. The genes are TRBV9 and TRBJ2-1; D remains ambiguous. The CDR3 is made up of 13 amino acids. The germline gives CDR1 SGDLS, CDR2 YYNGEE. Trimming took 0 bases from V and 2 from J, leaving 3 bases between them.

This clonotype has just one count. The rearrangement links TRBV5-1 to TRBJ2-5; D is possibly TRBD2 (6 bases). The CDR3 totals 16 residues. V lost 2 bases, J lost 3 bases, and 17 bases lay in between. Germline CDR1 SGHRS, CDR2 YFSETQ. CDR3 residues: CASSFSAGTFEETQYF. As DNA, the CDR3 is TGCGCCAGCAGCTTCAGTGCAGGGACTTTTGAAGAGACCCAGTACTTC.

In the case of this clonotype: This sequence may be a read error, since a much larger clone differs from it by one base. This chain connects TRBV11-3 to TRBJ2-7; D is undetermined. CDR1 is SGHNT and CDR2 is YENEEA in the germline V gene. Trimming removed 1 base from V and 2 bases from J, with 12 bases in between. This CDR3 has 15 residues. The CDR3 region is CASSLGCSKAYEQYF. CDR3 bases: TGTGCCAGCAGCTTAGGATGTAGTAAGGCCTACGAGCAGTACTTC.

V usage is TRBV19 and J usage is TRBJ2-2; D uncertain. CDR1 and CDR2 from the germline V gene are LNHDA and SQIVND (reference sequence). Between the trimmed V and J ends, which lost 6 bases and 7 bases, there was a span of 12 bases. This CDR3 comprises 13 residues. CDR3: CASRADLGGELFF. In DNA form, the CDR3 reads TGTGCCAGTAGGGCTGACCTCGGCGGGGAGCTGTTTTTT.

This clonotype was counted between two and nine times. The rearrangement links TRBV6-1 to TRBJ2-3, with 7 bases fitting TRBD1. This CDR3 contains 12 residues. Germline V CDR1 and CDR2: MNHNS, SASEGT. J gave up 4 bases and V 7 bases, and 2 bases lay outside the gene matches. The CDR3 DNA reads TGTGCCAGCACACAGGGGTCAGATACGCAGTATTTT. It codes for CASTQGSDTQYF.

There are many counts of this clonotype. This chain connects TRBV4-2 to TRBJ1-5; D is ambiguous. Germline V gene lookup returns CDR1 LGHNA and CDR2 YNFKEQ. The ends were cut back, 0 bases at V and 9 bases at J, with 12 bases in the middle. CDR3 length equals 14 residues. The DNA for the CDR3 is TGTGCCAGCAGCCAAGAGGAGAAGAACTGGCCCCAGCATTTT. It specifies CASSQEEKNWPQHF.

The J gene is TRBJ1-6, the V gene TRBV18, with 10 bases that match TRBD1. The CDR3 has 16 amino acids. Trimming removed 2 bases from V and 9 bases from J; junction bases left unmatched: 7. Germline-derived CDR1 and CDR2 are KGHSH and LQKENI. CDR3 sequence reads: CASSPGDRGRFSPLHF. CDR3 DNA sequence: TGTGCCAGCTCACCAGGAGACAGGGGGCGTTTTTCACCCCTCCACTTT. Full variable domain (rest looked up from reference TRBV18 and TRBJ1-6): NAGVMQNPRHLVRRRGQEARLRCSPMKGHSHVYWYRQLPEEGLKFMVYLQKENIIDESGMPKERFSAEFPKEGPSILRIQQVVRGDSAAYFCASSPGDRGRFSPLHFGNGTRLTVT.

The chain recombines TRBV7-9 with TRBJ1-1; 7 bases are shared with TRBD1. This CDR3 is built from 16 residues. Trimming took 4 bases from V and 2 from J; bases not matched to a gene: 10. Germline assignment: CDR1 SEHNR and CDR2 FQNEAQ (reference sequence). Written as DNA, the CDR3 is TGTGCCAGCAGCTCCCCCCTTACAGGGGAAAACACTGAAGCTTTCTTT. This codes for CASSSPLTGENTEAFF.

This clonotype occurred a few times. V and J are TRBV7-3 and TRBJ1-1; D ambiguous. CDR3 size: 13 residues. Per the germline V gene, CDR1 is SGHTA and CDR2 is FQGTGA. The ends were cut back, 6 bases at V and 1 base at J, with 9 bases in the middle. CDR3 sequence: CASSAGQNTEAFF. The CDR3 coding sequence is TGTGCCAGCAGTGCGGGCCAGAACACTGAAGCTTTCTTT.

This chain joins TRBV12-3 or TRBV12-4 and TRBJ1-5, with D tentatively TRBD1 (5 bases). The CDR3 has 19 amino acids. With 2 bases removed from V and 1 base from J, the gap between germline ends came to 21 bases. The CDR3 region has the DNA TGTGCCAGCAGTTTAAGTTCGGGGACGTCCCACGGGAGCAATCAGCCCCAGCATTTT. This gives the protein CASSLSSGTSHGSNQPQHF.

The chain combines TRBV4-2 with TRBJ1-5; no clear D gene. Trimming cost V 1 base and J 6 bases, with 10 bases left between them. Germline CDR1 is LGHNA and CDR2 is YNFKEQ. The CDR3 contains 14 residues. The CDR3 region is CASSQVPGSQPQHF. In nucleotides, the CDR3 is TGTGCCAGCAGCCAAGTGCCGGGTTCTCAGCCCCAGCATTTT.

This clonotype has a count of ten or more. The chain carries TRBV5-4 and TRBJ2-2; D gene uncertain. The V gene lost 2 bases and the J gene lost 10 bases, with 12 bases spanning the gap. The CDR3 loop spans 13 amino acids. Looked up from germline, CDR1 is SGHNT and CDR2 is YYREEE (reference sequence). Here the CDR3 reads CASSFPTSPELFF. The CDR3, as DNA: TGTGCCAGCAGCTTCCCGACTTCGCCGGAGCTGTTTTTT.

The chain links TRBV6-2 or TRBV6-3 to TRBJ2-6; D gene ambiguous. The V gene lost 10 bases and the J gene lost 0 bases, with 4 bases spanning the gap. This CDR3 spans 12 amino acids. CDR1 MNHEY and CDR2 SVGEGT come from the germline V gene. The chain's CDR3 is CAINSGANVLTF. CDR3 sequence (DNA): TGTGCCATCAACTCTGGGGCCAACGTCCTGACTTTC.

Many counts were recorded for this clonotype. DNA of the CDR3: TGCACCAGGTCGTACGAGCAGTACTTC. Amino acid sequence: CTRSYEQYF. The chain joins TRBV1 to TRBJ2-7. TRBV1 is a pseudogene. This CDR3 has 9 residues.

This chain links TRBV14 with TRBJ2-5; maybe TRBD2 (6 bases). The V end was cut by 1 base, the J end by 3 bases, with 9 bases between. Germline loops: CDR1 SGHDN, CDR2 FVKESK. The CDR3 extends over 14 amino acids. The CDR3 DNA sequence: TGTGCCAGCAGCCAAGTTCCGGGGGAAGAGACCCAGTACTTC. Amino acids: CASSQVPGEETQYF.

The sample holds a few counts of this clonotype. For the CDR3, the DNA is TGCAGTGCTATTGACAGGGACGGAAATACGCAGTATTTT. Protein sequence: CSAIDRDGNTQYF. V usage is TRBV20-1 and J usage is TRBJ2-3, with 7 bases lining up with TRBD1. This CDR3 comprises 13 residues. V lost 4 bases and J lost 7; bases outside the gene matches: 8. CDR1 DFQATT and CDR2 SNEGSKA come from the germline V gene (reference sequence).

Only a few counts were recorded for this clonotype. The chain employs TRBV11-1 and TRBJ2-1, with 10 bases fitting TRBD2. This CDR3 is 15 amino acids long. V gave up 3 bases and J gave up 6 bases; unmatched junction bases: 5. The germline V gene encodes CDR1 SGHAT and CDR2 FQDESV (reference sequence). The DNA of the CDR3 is TGTGCCAGCAGCTTTGCGGGACTAGCGTCCAATGAGCAGTTCTTC. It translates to CASSFAGLASNEQFF.

The CDR3 loop reads CASSRTTSGGLYEQYF. CDR3 nucleotides: TGCGCCAGCAGCCGCACGACTAGCGGGGGTCTTTACGAGCAGTACTTC. J is TRBJ2-7 and V is TRBV4-3, with 12 bases fitting TRBD2. Germline CDR1 reads LGHNA; CDR2 reads YSLEER. V lost 4 bases, J lost 4 bases, and 8 bases stayed unmatched. This CDR3 has 16 residues.

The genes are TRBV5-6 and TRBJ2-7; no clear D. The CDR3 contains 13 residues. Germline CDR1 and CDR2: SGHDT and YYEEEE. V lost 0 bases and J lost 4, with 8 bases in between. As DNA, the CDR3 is TGTGCCAGCAGCTTGGGGAAGCATTACGAGCAGTACTTC. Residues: CASSLGKHYEQYF.